These 8 T cell receptor beta chains originate from one sample sequenced in a study of blood T cell repertoires in COVID-19. Libraries were prepared by immunoSEQ multiplex PCR; TCRdb keeps only in-frame clonotypes and omits some of them. This table holds some 270,000 clones, 80% to 85% found once. The specimen was PBMCs or T cells enriched from blood (not recorded which). The receptors were sampled from a man aged 45-60 years who had recovered from COVID-19.

This chain connects TRBV18 to TRBJ1-3; D remains unclear. V was pared by 3 bases and J by 6 bases, with 9 bases between. Germline V gene lookup returns CDR1 KGHSH and CDR2 LQKENI. The CDR3 totals 13 residues. CDR3 region: CASSPVEENTIYF. CDR3 nucleotide sequence: TGTGCCAGCTCACCGGTAGAGGAAAACACCATATATTTT.

The chain employs TRBV5-1 and TRBJ2-7, with D maybe TRBD1 (6 bases). Germline V lookup: CDR1 SGHRS, CDR2 YFSETQ. The V end lost 4 bases, the J end lost 2 bases, and 10 bases lay between the germline ends. CDR3 length equals 13 residues. This CDR3 reads CASSEQGPYEQYF. As DNA, the CDR3 is TGCGCCAGCAGCGAACAGGGACCCTACGAGCAGTACTTC.

The rearrangement uses TRBV27 and TRBJ2-7, with a possible D match to TRBD2 (7 bases). Trimming cost V 5 bases and J 0 bases, with 17 bases left between them. From germline, CDR1 is MNHEY and CDR2 SMNVEV (reference sequence). This CDR3 spans 16 amino acids. Written as DNA, the CDR3 is TGTGCCAGCAGTGCCGGACTAGGGGGAGCCTCCTACGAGCAGTACTTC. This codes for CASSAGLGGASYEQYF.

V is TRBV7-9 and J is TRBJ2-5, with 9 bases that match TRBD1. CDR3 length equals 15 residues. CDR1 and CDR2 (germline): SEHNR, FQNEAQ (reference sequence). With 5 bases clipped from V and 3 bases from J, the junction kept 7 bases outside the gene matches. The CDR3 nucleotides read TGTGCCAGCAGCGCCACAGGGGGCTCGGAAGAGACCCAGTACTTC. It translates to CASSATGGSEETQYF.

V and J are TRBV5-1 and TRBJ1-4; TRBD1 is a possible D gene (6 bases). The CDR3 extends over 14 amino acids. The ends were cut back, 3 bases at V and 4 bases at J, with 10 bases in the middle. The germline V gene has CDR1 SGHRS and CDR2 YFSETQ. CDR3 in DNA: TGCGCCAGCAGCTGGGGGCACAGTAATGAAAAACTGTTTTTT. It translates to CASSWGHSNEKLFF.

The gene calls are TRBV6-2 or TRBV6-3 and TRBJ2-2; D is uncertain. The germline V gene has CDR1 MNHEY and CDR2 SVGEGT. The CDR3 extends over 16 amino acids. V lost 5 bases and J 2 bases, leaving 15 bases between the germline ends. CDR3 loop: CASSPRLRLNTGELFF. The CDR3 nucleotides are TGTGCCAGCAGTCCCCGCCTGCGGCTCAACACCGGGGAGCTGTTTTTT.

The CDR3 region has the DNA TGTGCCAGCCGGTGGGGACAGGAGAATTCACCCCTCCACTTT. Translating it yields CASRWGQENSPLHF. The chain is built from TRBV27 and TRBJ1-6; 8 nucleotides align to TRBD1. The CDR3 length is 14 residues. Trimming removed 8 bases from V and 7 bases from J; junction bases left unmatched: 7. Germline values: CDR1 MNHEY, CDR2 SMNVEV (reference sequence).

The chain links TRBV5-5 to TRBJ1-1; 9 bases align to TRBD1. With 6 bases clipped from V and 4 bases from J, the junction kept 7 bases outside the gene matches. Germline CDR1 SGHKS, CDR2 YYEKEE (reference sequence). The CDR3 sequence is 14 residues long. The CDR3: CASTHRGPGTEAFF. CDR3 nucleotides: TGTGCCAGCACCCACAGGGGGCCTGGCACTGAAGCTTTCTTT.